This entry concerns a single T cell receptor beta chain. These data originate in a study of blood T cell repertoires in COVID-19. Profiled with immunoSEQ multiplex PCR; TCRdb holds only in-frame clones, not every one. The table includes more than 250,000 clones, 86% detected once. This TCR was sampled from a young woman who had recovered from COVID-19. Sequenced input: peripheral blood.

Here the CDR3 DNA reads TGTGCCAGCAGCCCACAGGGTTCCTGGGAGCAGTACTTC. Translation: CASSPQGSWEQYF. V gene TRBV27 combines with J gene TRBJ2-7, with D perhaps TRBD1 (6 bases). CDR3 length: 13 residues. Germline assignment: CDR1 MNHEY and CDR2 SMNVEV (reference sequence). V was cut by 6 bases and J by 7 bases, with 16 bases left in between.